The rows below give T cell receptor beta chains drawn from one sample of a study of ipilimumab plus nivolumab after autologous stem cell transplantation. Data came from immunoSEQ multiplex PCR; TCRdb stores just in-frame clones and leaves some out. The sample includes about 22,000 clones, 70% to 80% seen only once; the top ten take more than 20%. The material sequenced was PBMCs, taken in a trial of ipilimumab plus nivolumab as post-transplant consolidation. These receptors all come from a male donor with diffuse large B-cell lymphoma. The CDR3 runs from the conserved cysteine through the conserved F or W. The order of the fields is clone size, V gene, J gene, D gene, CDR3 DNA, CDR3 protein. A D gene is named only where the DNA matches it firmly. The size of a clone is reported for some rows only, either as once, few or many, or as a class for expanded clones.

NA	TRBV7-2	TRBJ1-1	NA	TGTGCCAGCAGCTCCCAGCGGAACACTGAAGCTTTCTTT	CASSSQRNTEAFF
medium-sized	TRBV20-1	TRBJ1-1	NA	TGCAGTGCTAGTACGGCTGAAGCTTTCTTT	CSASTAEAFF
few	TRBV14	TRBJ2-7	NA	TGTGCCAGCAGCCCTTCACCCCGGTACGAGCAGTACTTC	CASSPSPRYEQYF
NA	TRBV11-3	TRBJ2-2	NA	TGTGCCAGCAGCCTTCGAGGGGCTGGGACCGGGGAGCTGTTTTTT	CASSLRGAGTGELFF
few	TRBV6-1	TRBJ1-2	TRBD1	TGTGCCAGCAGTGAATGGGGACAGTTTACTTATGGCTACACCTTC	CASSEWGQFTYGYTF
NA	TRBV7-9	TRBJ2-5	NA	TGTGCCAGCAGCTTAACGTGGGGGATGGAGACCCAGTACTTC	CASSLTWGMETQYF
NA	TRBV27	TRBJ2-5	NA	TGTGCCAGCAGTTTACGGCCAGCCTCGGAGCAGTACTTC	CASSLRPASEQYF
once	TRBV2	TRBJ1-2	TRBD1	TGTGCCAGCAGCCTGCAAGGACAGGGGAGAGGCTACACCTTC	CASSLQGQGRGYTF
NA	TRBV27	TRBJ2-3	NA	TGTGCCAGCAGTTCGTTCGGTCCAGATACGCAGTATTTT	CASSSFGPDTQYF
NA	TRBV6-4	TRBJ2-3	TRBD2	TGTGCCAGCAGTGACCCGGGACTAGCGGAACCCACAGATACGCAGTATTTT	CASSDPGLAEPTDTQYF
NA	TRBV28	TRBJ1-2	TRBD1	TGTGCCAGCAGGGGACTGGTCAGGGGGGGCTACACCTTC	CASRGLVRGGYTF
few	TRBV5-1	TRBJ2-3	TRBD2	TGCGCCAGCAGCTTGGTCTTGTCAGCGGGGGGAACAGATACGCAGTATTTT	CASSLVLSAGGTDTQYF
NA	TRBV2	TRBJ1-4	NA	TGTGCCCGCCGAAGCGATGGAACTAATGAAAAACTGTTTTTT	CARRSDGTNEKLFF